This record looks at one TCR beta chain sequence and its context. The germline gives CDR1 GTSNPN, CDR2 SVGIG (reference sequence). The CDR3 loop spans 14 amino acids. V trimming: 2 bases; J trimming: 5 bases; junction bases outside the gene matches: 6. This sample was taken from a study of technical replicates of blood from several donors. Here immunoSEQ multiplex PCR was the method, and the copy in TCRdb shows in-frame clones only, minus some. The sample lists 65,000 to 80,000 clones; over 95% were seen once. The V call is TRBV30, the J call TRBJ1-1, with 9 bases matching TRBD1. The sequence was collected from a human donor in good health. The sequencing sample was made of T cells isolated from PBMCs. CDR3 loop: CAWSPGQGETEAFF. The CDR3, as DNA: TGTGCCTGGAGTCCGGGACAGGGAGAAACTGAAGCTTTCTTT.